This T cell receptor (beta chain) was found in a study of blood T cell repertoires in COVID-19. Study details: Specimens from acute and convalescent COVID-19 originated in the United States, Italy and Spain. From T cells, B-cell-depleted T cells, or PBMCs came the material, which was cDNA or gDNA.

Per the germline V gene, CDR1 is LGHNT and CDR2 is FRNRAP. After removal of 2 bases from V and 1 base from J, the junction contained 4 bases not matched to a gene. CDR3 length equals 16 residues. Measured with immunoSEQ multiplex PCR; TCRdb has only the in-frame clones, and not every one. The sample yields approximately 140,000 clones, about 89% seen once. The sequence derives from a man aged 50-60 years with active or convalescent COVID-19. The rearrangement joins TRBV12-5 to TRBJ1-3; TRBD1 aligns across 8 bases. Specimen: peripheral blood. The CDR3 protein is CASGLNRGYSGNTIYF. DNA for the CDR3: TGTGCTAGTGGTTTGAACAGGGGGTATTCTGGAAACACCATATATTTT.